This is a list of T cell receptor beta chains from one sample in a study of cytomegalovirus exposure and HLA in healthy donors. Here immunoSEQ multiplex PCR was the method, and the copy in TCRdb shows in-frame clones only, minus some. Of about 110,000 clones detected, about 64% appear once; the ten largest clones hold 2.5% to 3%. Sequencing was done on a sample of PBMCs. All receptors come from a female donor in good health and CMV-seronegative. Both conserved end residues are part of each CDR3. A D gene is named only where the DNA matches it firmly. Some rows mark clone size as missing; the rest say once, few, many or name a class of expanded clone.

clone_size,d_call,v_call,j_call,cdr3_nt,cdr3_aa
few,.,TRBV5-1,TRBJ1-2,TGCGCCAGCAGCTTCGAGTATCTAAGCGGCTACACCTTC,CASSFEYLSGYTF
few,.,TRBV15,TRBJ2-7,TGTGCCACCAGCAGAGGGGAGAGGTCCTTGCACGAGCAGTACTTC,CATSRGERSLHEQYF
.,.,TRBV7-2,TRBJ2-1,TGTGCCAGCAGCTTAGCGGGCGTATACAATGAGCAGTTCTTC,CASSLAGVYNEQFF
.,.,TRBV5-8,TRBJ2-7,TGTGCCAGCAGCTGGACCGGGACATATTCCTACGAGCAGTACTTC,CASSWTGTYSYEQYF
.,TRBD2,TRBV7-2,TRBJ2-7,TGTGCCAGCAGCCCTTATGGCGGGAGCTTGAGTGTATACGAGCAGTACTTC,CASSPYGGSLSVYEQYF
.,.,TRBV15,TRBJ2-5,TGTGCCACCAGCAGATTTGGGCCAGGGTCGATCCAAGAGACCCAGTACTTC,CATSRFGPGSIQETQYF
.,TRBD1,TRBV25-1,TRBJ1-3,TGTGCCAGCAGTGCGACAGGGCCTGGAAACACCATATATTTT,CASSATGPGNTIYF
few,TRBD1,TRBV5-4,TRBJ1-4,TGTGCCAGCAGCCGAGCACAGGGGTCTAATGAAAAACTGTTTTTT,CASSRAQGSNEKLFF
.,.,TRBV11-2,TRBJ2-1,TGTGCCAGCAGCTTAGTCTCCGGGAATCAGGACAATGAGCAGTTCTTC,CASSLVSGNQDNEQFF
.,.,TRBV10-3,TRBJ2-5,TGTGCCATCAGTGAGTCGAGGGCTAGCGCCCAAGAGACCCAGTACTTC,CAISESRASAQETQYF
.,.,TRBV4-1,TRBJ2-7,TGCGCCAGCAGCCTCCTTACGGCAGGGAGGTACGAGCAGTACTTC,CASSLLTAGRYEQYF
few,TRBD2,TRBV27,TRBJ2-1,TGTGCCAGCAGTTCTAGCGGGAACTACAATGAGCAGTTCTTC,CASSSSGNYNEQFF
once,TRBD2,TRBV10-1,TRBJ2-7,TGCGCCAGCAGTGGTGCAGCGGGAGTGGAGGAGCAGTACTTC,CASSGAAGVEEQYF
few,.,TRBV9,TRBJ1-1,TGTGCCAGCAGCCCCGGGACACTGGGGAACACTGAAGCTTTCTTT,CASSPGTLGNTEAFF
.,TRBD1,TRBV7-9,TRBJ1-1,TGTGCCAGCAGCCCAGACAGGGGCCTTCTAGCTGAAGCTTTCTTT,CASSPDRGLLAEAFF
.,.,TRBV2,TRBJ2-6,TGTGCCAGCAGTGAGGGGGGACCCTCTGGGGCCAACGTCCTGACTTTC,CASSEGGPSGANVLTF
.,.,TRBV19,TRBJ1-1,TGTGCCAGTCGTGCACAGGGCGTAACTAACACTGAAGCTTTCTTT,CASRAQGVTNTEAFF
.,.,TRBV5-1,TRBJ2-5,TGCGCCAGCAGCCCCCAGGCAGGGGCTCTGGAGACCCAGTACTTC,CASSPQAGALETQYF
few,.,TRBV15,TRBJ2-3,TGTGCCACCAAGGTGGGACTTAGCGGAGATACGCAGTATTTT,CATKVGLSGDTQYF
few,TRBD1,TRBV6-4,TRBJ2-3,TGTGCCAGCAGTGACGGACAGGGGGCAGATACGCAGTATTTT,CASSDGQGADTQYF
few,TRBD2,TRBV9,TRBJ2-7,TGTGCCAGCAGCGTAGGGACTAGCGGCCCCCTCTACGAGCAGTACTTC,CASSVGTSGPLYEQYF
.,.,TRBV6-4,TRBJ1-2,TGTGCAAGCGCCGGGGGGTGGGGCTACACCTTC,CASAGGWGYTF
.,.,TRBV7-9,TRBJ1-1,TGTGCCAGCAGCTTAGAGGGGGTAAGCACTGAAGCTTTCTTT,CASSLEGVSTEAFF
.,.,TRBV7-2,TRBJ1-5,TGTGCCAGCAGCTTACGGCAGGGGCATCAGCCCCAGCATTTT,CASSLRQGHQPQHF
.,.,TRBV29-1,TRBJ2-7,TGCAGCGTGGCCCCCGGCGGGAACCGTCTCGAGCAGTACTTC,CSVAPGGNRLEQYF
.,.,TRBV28,TRBJ1-4,TGTGCCAGCAGTTTTCGGACAGAGGGGGAAAAACTGTTTTTT,CASSFRTEGEKLFF
.,.,TRBV25-1,TRBJ1-1,TGTGCCGGCAGTGAATATGGGCTTTCAGATGAAGCTTTCTTT,CAGSEYGLSDEAFF
.,.,TRBV5-4,TRBJ2-5,TGTGCCAGCAGCTCTCCCGACGGCGGCGGCCAGTACTTC,CASSSPDGGGQYF
once,TRBD2,TRBV4-2,TRBJ2-1,TGTGCCAGCAGCCCCTTGGGGTCTAGCGGGAGTTATAATGAGCAGTTCTTC,CASSPLGSSGSYNEQFF
.,.,TRBV5-6,TRBJ2-3,TGTGCCAGCAGCCCCGGACTCGCGCCCTTCACAGATACGCAGTATTTT,CASSPGLAPFTDTQYF
.,TRBD1,TRBV5-1,TRBJ1-2,TGCGCCAGCAGCTTGACAGGGGACGAGAGATCCTATGGCTACACCTTC,CASSLTGDERSYGYTF
.,TRBD1,TRBV19,TRBJ2-2,TGTGCCAGTATAGTAGTCCCTGACAGGGGGTGTTCCGGGGAGCTGTTTTTT,CASIVVPDRGCSGELFF
once,TRBD2,TRBV6-4,TRBJ2-3,TGTGCCAGCAGTAGCGGGAACACAGATACGCAGTATTTT,CASSSGNTDTQYF
.,TRBD2,TRBV27,TRBJ2-1,TGTGCCAGCAGAGAGGGAGGGCCTGAATACAATGAGCAGTTCTTC,CASREGGPEYNEQFF
few,.,TRBV6-1,TRBJ1-2,TGTGCCAGCAGGGAGGCCGTAGCTAACTATGGCTACACCTTC,CASREAVANYGYTF
.,TRBD2,TRBV11-2,TRBJ2-1,TGTGCCAGCAGCACCTTCGGGACTATATACAATGAGCAGTTCTTC,CASSTFGTIYNEQFF
few,.,TRBV11-3,TRBJ2-1,TGTGCCAGCAGCTCCCACAGTAGCTCCTACAATGAGCAGTTCTTC,CASSSHSSSYNEQFF
.,.,TRBV19,TRBJ2-7,TGTGCCAGTAGTACCTACCCCGAACGACACCACGAGCAGTACTTC,CASSTYPERHHEQYF
.,TRBD2,TRBV18,TRBJ2-3,TGTGCCAGCTCACCTGGGGCTAGCGGGAGATTCACAGATACGCAGTATTTT,CASSPGASGRFTDTQYF
.,.,TRBV6-5,TRBJ2-5,TGTGCCAGCAGTTACTCGTCGGCGGGGGCAGAGACCCAGTACTTC,CASSYSSAGAETQYF
.,.,TRBV30,TRBJ2-5,TGTGCCTGGAGTGGGGACACTCGGGGGACCCAGTACTTC,CAWSGDTRGTQYF
.,.,TRBV4-1,TRBJ1-1,TGCGCCAGCAGCCTCGAGGCCAGGGTTAATCAGAACACTGAAGCTTTCTTT,CASSLEARVNQNTEAFF
once,TRBD2,TRBV19,TRBJ2-1,TGTGCCAGTAGACTAGCGGGACCCTACAATGAGCAGTTCTTC,CASRLAGPYNEQFF
.,.,TRBV7-7,TRBJ2-7,TGTGCTAGCATCTTCGCGAGGGAGTTTGGCGAGCAGTACTTC,CASIFAREFGEQYF
.,.,TRBV9,TRBJ2-1,TGTGCCAGCAGCGCTAGACTTACATACAATGAGCAGTTCTTC,CASSARLTYNEQFF
.,TRBD1,TRBV18,TRBJ1-1,TGTGCCAGCTCACCTAGACAGGGAACAGGAATGAACACTGAAGCTTTCTTT,CASSPRQGTGMNTEAFF
.,TRBD2,TRBV7-2,TRBJ2-1,TGTGCCAGCACAAGCGGGAGCGGGGAGAGGGGTGAGCAGTTCTTC,CASTSGSGERGEQFF
.,TRBD2,TRBV27,TRBJ2-1,TGTGCCAGCAGGGATAGCGGGGGGACCTACAATGAGCAGTTCTTC,CASRDSGGTYNEQFF
.,.,TRBV5-1,TRBJ1-4,TGCGCCAGCAGCTTAAACGGTAATGAAAAACTGTTTTTT,CASSLNGNEKLFF
once,TRBD1,TRBV27,TRBJ1-2,TGTGCCAGCAGACGACAGGGGCTTGGCTATGGCTACACCTTC,CASRRQGLGYGYTF
.,.,TRBV7-3,TRBJ1-4,TGTGCCAGCAGCTTAATGCGAGGGGAAAAACTGTTTTTT,CASSLMRGEKLFF
.,TRBD2,TRBV4-1,TRBJ2-3,TGCGCCAGCAGCCAAGGCCTAGCGGAATCAGATACGCAGTATTTT,CASSQGLAESDTQYF
.,.,TRBV27,TRBJ1-5,TGTGCCAGCAGTATAGGGAGGCCCGTGATAGTGAGCAATCAGCCCCAGCATTTT,CASSIGRPVIVSNQPQHF
.,TRBD2,TRBV2,TRBJ2-2,TGTGCCAGCAAGGGGCTAGCGGGAGGAGTCGGGGAGCTGTTTTTT,CASKGLAGGVGELFF
.,.,TRBV7-9,TRBJ1-1,TGTGCCAGCACCTTGGGCAGCCCGAACGCTGAAGCTTTCTTT,CASTLGSPNAEAFF
.,TRBD2,TRBV6-5,TRBJ2-7,TGTGCCAGCAGTTACTCGAAACTAGCGGGAGGCAAGCAGTACTTC,CASSYSKLAGGKQYF
.,.,TRBV2,TRBJ1-1,TGTGCCAGCAGGCCCGGGACATCACCCGACGGTTTCTTT,CASRPGTSPDGFF
.,.,TRBV28,TRBJ1-1,TGTGCCAGCAATACCCGTCCCAGGGGCACTGAAGCTTTCTTT,CASNTRPRGTEAFF
.,.,TRBV18,TRBJ1-2,TGTGCCAGCTCACCCCCAATGACAAGAGCTAACTATGGCTACACCTTC,CASSPPMTRANYGYTF